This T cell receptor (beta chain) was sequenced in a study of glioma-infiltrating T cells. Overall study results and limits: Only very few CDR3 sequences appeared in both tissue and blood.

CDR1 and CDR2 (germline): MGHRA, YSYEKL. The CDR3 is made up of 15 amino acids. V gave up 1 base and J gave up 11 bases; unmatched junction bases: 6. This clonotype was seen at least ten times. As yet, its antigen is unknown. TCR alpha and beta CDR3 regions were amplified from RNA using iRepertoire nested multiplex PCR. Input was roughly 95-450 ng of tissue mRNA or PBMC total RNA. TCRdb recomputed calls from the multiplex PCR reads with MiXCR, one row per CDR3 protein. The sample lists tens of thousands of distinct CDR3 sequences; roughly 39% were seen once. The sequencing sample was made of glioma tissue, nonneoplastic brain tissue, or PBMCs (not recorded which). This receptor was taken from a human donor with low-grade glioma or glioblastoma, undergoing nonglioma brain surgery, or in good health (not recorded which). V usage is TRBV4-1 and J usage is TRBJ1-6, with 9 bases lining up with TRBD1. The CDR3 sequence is CASSQAGTGSPPLHF. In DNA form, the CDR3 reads TGCGCCAGCAGCCAAGCCGGGACAGGGAGTCCACCCCTCCACTTT.